What follows are 8 T cell receptor beta chains derived from one specimen sequenced in a study of shared clonotypes between healthy human individuals. The protocol was immunoSEQ multiplex PCR, while the TCRdb copy is restricted to in-frame clones and leaves out a portion. The sample includes about half a million clones, about four fifths of them seen just once. The material sequenced was PBMCs. These receptors all stem from a middle-aged woman in good health. Some clones in this sample may be carry-over from other donors' samples.

V usage is TRBV18 and J usage is TRBJ1-1; D uncertain. With 6 bases removed from V and 5 bases from J, the gap between germline ends came to 16 bases. The CDR3 extends over 14 amino acids. Germline V gene lookup returns CDR1 KGHSH and CDR2 LQKENI. The CDR3 DNA sequence: TGTGCCAGCTCCCCGACACGGGCGGTAACTGAAGCTTTCTTT. The encoded protein is CASSPTRAVTEAFF.

A remark on this clone: With a much larger clone just one base away, this may be a read error. This chain uses TRBV28 with TRBJ1-1; D might be TRBD1 (5 bases). V was clipped by 6 bases and J by 3 bases, with 8 bases between them. Germline CDR1 and CDR2: MDHEN and SYDVKM. This CDR3 contains 12 residues. This CDR3 is CASRPTDTEAFF. The CDR3 nucleotides read TGTGCCAGCAGACCGACAGACACTGAAGCTTTCTTT.

This rearrangement joins TRBV30 to TRBJ1-4, with 7 bases identical to TRBD1. Germline V CDR1 and CDR2: GTSNPN, SVGIG (reference sequence). Trimming removed 0 bases from V and 8 bases from J; junction bases left unmatched: 3. The CDR3 totals 13 residues. The CDR3 reads CAWSVQGKEKLFF. In nucleotides, the CDR3 is TGTGCCTGGAGTGTACAGGGGAAAGAAAAACTGTTTTTT.

The chain employs TRBV6-5 and TRBJ2-1; TRBD1 matches 8 bases. Germline assignment: CDR1 MNHEY and CDR2 SVGAGI. J gave up 5 bases and V 6 bases, and 9 bases lay outside the gene matches. The CDR3 extends over 15 amino acids. CDR3 nucleotide sequence: TGTGCCAGCAGCCCCGGACAGGGTTTCCACAATGAGCAGTTCTTC. Its protein is CASSPGQGFHNEQFF.

This clone was counted once. The gene calls are TRBV6-1 and TRBJ2-3; 9 bases are shared with TRBD1. V dropped 6 bases and J dropped 3; count of bases not matched to a gene: 1. Germline V gives CDR1 MNHNS, CDR2 SASEGT. The CDR3 loop spans 13 amino acids. CDR3 DNA sequence: TGTGCCAGCAGGACAGGGGGGACAGATACGCAGTATTTT. Translation gives CASRTGGTDTQYF.

The V gene is TRBV2, the J gene TRBJ2-7; 10 positions match TRBD2. Germline assignment: CDR1 SNHLY and CDR2 FYNNEI. The ends lost 1 base at V and 7 bases at J; junction bases unmatched: 10. The CDR3 has 16 residues. The CDR3 bases are TGTGCCAGCAGTGAAGAAGGGCTAGCGGGAGCGAGAGAGCAGTACTTC. Encoded protein: CASSEEGLAGAREQYF.

This chain uses TRBV6-5 with TRBJ1-1, with D tentatively TRBD1 (6 bases). Looked up from germline, CDR1 is MNHEY and CDR2 is SVGAGI. Trimming took off 0 bases at V and 1 base at J, with 12 bases between the two ends. The CDR3 loop spans 16 amino acids. The CDR3 sequence: CASSYSRGARNTEAFF. CDR3 in DNA: TGTGCCAGCAGTTACTCTCGGGGGGCTCGGAACACTGAAGCTTTCTTT.

This chain joins TRBV25-1 and TRBJ1-2, with 12 bases lining up with TRBD1. CDR3 length: 16 residues. The ends lost 3 bases at V and 5 bases at J; junction bases unmatched: 7. Germline V gives CDR1 MGHDK, CDR2 SYGVNS. The CDR3 DNA sequence: TGTGCCAGCAGTGACCCTGGGACAGGGGGCTTGTATGGCTACACCTTC. Amino acid sequence: CASSDPGTGGLYGYTF.